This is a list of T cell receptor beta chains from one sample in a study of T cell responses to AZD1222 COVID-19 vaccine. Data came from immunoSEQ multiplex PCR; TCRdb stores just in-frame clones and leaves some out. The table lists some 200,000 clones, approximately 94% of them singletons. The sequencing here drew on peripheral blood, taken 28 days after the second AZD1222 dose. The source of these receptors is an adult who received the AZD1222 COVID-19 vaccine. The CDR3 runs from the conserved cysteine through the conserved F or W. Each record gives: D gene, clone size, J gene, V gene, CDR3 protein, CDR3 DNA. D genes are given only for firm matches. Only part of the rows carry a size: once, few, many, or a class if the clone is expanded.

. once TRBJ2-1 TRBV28 CASSLVGGNEQFF TGTGCCAGCAGTTTAGTTGGGGGAAATGAGCAGTTCTTC
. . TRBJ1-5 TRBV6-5 CASSYIGGGQPQHF TGTGCCAGCAGTTACATAGGGGGTGGTCAGCCCCAGCATTTT
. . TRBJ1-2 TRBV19 CASSIQGNYGYTF TGTGCCAGTAGTATACAAGGGAACTATGGCTACACCTTC
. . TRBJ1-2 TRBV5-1 CASSPRTASNYGYTF TGCGCCAGCAGCCCCAGGACGGCCAGTAACTATGGCTACACCTTC
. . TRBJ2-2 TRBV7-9 CARGRAGTNTGELFF TGTGCCAGGGGCCGGGCGGGAACCAACACCGGGGAGCTGTTTTTT
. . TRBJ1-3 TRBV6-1 CASSEARVSGNTIYF TGTGCCAGCAGTGAAGCTCGAGTGTCTGGAAACACCATATATTTT
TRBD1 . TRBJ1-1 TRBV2 CASRPWRDRVNTEAFF TGTGCCAGCAGGCCGTGGCGGGACAGGGTAAACACTGAAGCTTTCTTT
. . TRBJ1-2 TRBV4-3 CASSGGEGPNYGYTF TGCGCCAGCAGCGGGGGCGAGGGTCCGAACTATGGCTACACCTTC
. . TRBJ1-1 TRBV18 CASSPLTDPVDTEAFF TGTGCCAGCTCCCCCCTCACGGACCCCGTCGACACTGAAGCTTTCTTT
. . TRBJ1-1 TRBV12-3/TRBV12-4 CASSPPGTEAFF TGTGCCAGCAGTCCCCCAGGGACTGAAGCTTTCTTT
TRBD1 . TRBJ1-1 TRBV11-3 CASSHKQGTLNTEAFF TGTGCCAGCAGCCATAAACAGGGGACGTTGAACACTGAAGCTTTCTTT
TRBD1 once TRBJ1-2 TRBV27 CASSLSGTGRNYGYTF TGTGCCAGCAGTTTATCGGGGACAGGGAGGAACTATGGCTACACCTTC
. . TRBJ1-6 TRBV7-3 CASSLSWNSPLHF TGTGCCAGCAGCTTATCATGGAATTCACCCCTCCACTTT
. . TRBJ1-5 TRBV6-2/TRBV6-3 CASSTPSFGGVQPQHF TGTGCCAGCAGTACCCCTTCTTTCGGGGGTGTTCAGCCCCAGCATTTT
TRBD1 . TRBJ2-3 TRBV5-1 CASSLARTGQNTQYF TGCGCCAGCAGCTTGGCTAGGACAGGTCAAAATACGCAGTATTTT
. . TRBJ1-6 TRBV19 CASSPEGQLKEPLHF TGTGCCAGTAGTCCGGAAGGACAGTTAAAGGAGCCCCTCCACTTT
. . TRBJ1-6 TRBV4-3 CASSQEGTGLSPLHF TGCGCCAGCAGCCAAGAGGGGACGGGGCTATCACCCCTCCACTTT
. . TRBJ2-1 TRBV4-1 CASSLWGMDEQFF TGCGCCAGCAGCCTTTGGGGGATGGATGAGCAGTTCTTC
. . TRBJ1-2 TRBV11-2 CASSPSMATAGYTF TGTGCCAGCAGCCCAAGTATGGCCACCGCCGGCTACACCTTC
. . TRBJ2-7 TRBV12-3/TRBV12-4 CASSLGRAYEQYF TGTGCCAGCAGTTTAGGCAGGGCCTACGAGCAGTACTTC
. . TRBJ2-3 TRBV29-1 CSGDLDGRPDTQYF TGCAGCGGAGATCTAGATGGACGGCCAGATACGCAGTATTTT
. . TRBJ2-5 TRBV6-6 CASEGETQYF TGTGCCAGCGAGGGAGAGACCCAGTACTTC
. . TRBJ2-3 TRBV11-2 CASSRGLTGRADTQYF TGTGCCAGCAGCCGGGGTCTAACGGGGCGTGCAGATACGCAGTATTTT
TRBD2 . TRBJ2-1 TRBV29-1 CSASGIRNNEQFF TGCAGCGCTAGCGGGATAAGGAACAATGAGCAGTTCTTC
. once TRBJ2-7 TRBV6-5 CASRYWTATEQYF TGTGCCAGCAGATATTGGACAGCGACAGAGCAGTACTTC
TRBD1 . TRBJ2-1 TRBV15 CATSDRDRGVNEQFF TGTGCCACCAGCGACCGGGACAGGGGAGTCAATGAGCAGTTCTTC
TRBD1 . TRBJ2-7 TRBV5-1 CASSPHRGLNEQYF TGCGCCAGCAGCCCGCACAGGGGGCTTAACGAGCAGTACTTC
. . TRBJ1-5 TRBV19 CASSPRSVTPQHF TGTGCCAGTAGTCCCCGGTCCGTAACGCCCCAGCATTTT
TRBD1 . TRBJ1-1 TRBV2 CANGQAPTYTEAFF TGTGCCAACGGACAGGCGCCAACGTACACTGAAGCTTTCTTT
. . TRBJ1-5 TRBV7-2 CASSFQGQQPQHF TGTGCCAGCAGCTTCCAAGGCCAACAGCCCCAGCATTTT
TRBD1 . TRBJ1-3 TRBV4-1 CASSGGQFSGNTIYF TGCGCCAGCAGCGGGGGACAGTTCTCTGGAAACACCATATATTTT
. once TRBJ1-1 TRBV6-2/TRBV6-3 CASSYLRGRKNTEAFF TGTGCCAGCAGTTACCTCCGGGGGCGAAAGAACACTGAAGCTTTCTTT
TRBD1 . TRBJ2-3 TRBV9 CASSVGGTGRLDTQYF TGTGCCAGCAGCGTAGGAGGGACAGGCCGCTTAGATACGCAGTATTTT
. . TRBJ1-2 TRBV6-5 CAIVLGGTNGYTF TGTGCCATCGTCCTCGGCGGAACTAATGGCTACACCTTC
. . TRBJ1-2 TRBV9 CASSPGDRNYGYTF TGTGCCAGCAGCCCCGGAGACAGGAACTATGGCTACACCTTC
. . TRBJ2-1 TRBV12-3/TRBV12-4 CASSLGGVEQFF TGTGCCAGCAGTTTAGGCGGGGTTGAGCAGTTCTTC
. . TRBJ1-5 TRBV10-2 CASKGQPNQPQHF TGCGCCAGCAAGGGCCAGCCAAATCAGCCCCAGCATTTT
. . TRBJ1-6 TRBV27 CASSGTSWSSYNSPLHF TGTGCCAGCAGTGGGACTTCTTGGAGCTCCTATAATTCACCCCTCCACTTT
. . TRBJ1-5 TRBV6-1 CASSEALQFNQPQHF TGTGCCAGCAGTGAAGCGCTGCAGTTCAATCAGCCCCAGCATTTT
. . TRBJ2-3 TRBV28 CASTTGVGGDTQYF TGTGCCAGCACCACGGGGGTTGGGGGGGATACGCAGTATTTT
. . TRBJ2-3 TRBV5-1 CASILGGTSTDTQYF .
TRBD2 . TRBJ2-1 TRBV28 CASTPPGGPYNEQFF TGTGCCAGCACCCCCCCGGGGGGGCCCTACAATGAGCAGTTCTTC
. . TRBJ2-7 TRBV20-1 CSASGHGEQYF TGCAGTGCTAGTGGGCACGGCGAGCAGTACTTC
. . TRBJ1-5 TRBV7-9 CASSVRNQPQHF TGTGCCAGCAGCGTCCGCAATCAGCCCCAGCATTTT
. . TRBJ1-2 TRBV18 CASSPGGSGYGYTF TGTGCCAGCTCACCAGGGGGCTCGGGCTATGGCTACACCTTC
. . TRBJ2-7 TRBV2 CASLLLHEQYF TGTGCCAGCCTCTTGCTACACGAGCAGTACTTC
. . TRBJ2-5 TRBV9 CASSPNPQGAETQYF TGTGCCAGCAGCCCCAACCCCCAGGGAGCAGAGACCCAGTACTTC
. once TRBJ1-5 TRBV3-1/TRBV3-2 CASSRDISNQPQHF TGTGCCAGCAGCCGTGACATTAGCAATCAGCCCCAGCATTTT
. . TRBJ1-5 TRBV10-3 CAISEVGGDQPQHF TGTGCCATCAGTGAAGTTGGCGGTGATCAGCCCCAGCATTTT
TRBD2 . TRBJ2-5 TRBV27 CASSPRLAGVETQYF TGTGCCAGCAGTCCTCGGCTAGCGGGGGTAGAGACCCAGTACTTC
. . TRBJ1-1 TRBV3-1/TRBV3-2 CASSGEVGRQARNTEAFF TGTGCCAGCAGCGGAGAAGTCGGACGACAGGCCCGGAACACTGAAGCTTTCTTT
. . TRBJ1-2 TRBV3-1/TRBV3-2 CASSQTTDYGYTF TGTGCCAGCAGCCAGACGACAGACTATGGCTACACCTTC
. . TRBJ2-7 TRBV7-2 CASSLMAGLRYEQYF TGTGCCAGCAGCTTAATGGCGGGGCTGCGGTACGAGCAGTACTTC
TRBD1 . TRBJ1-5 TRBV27 CASSPTGSQQPQHF TGTGCCAGCAGCCCGACAGGGTCGCAACAGCCCCAGCATTTT
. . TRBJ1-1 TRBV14 CASSARENTEAFF TGTGCCAGCAGCGCCCGGGAGAACACTGAAGCTTTCTTT
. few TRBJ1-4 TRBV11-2 CASGRTTNEKLFF TGTGCCAGCGGCCGAACAACTAATGAAAAACTGTTTTTT
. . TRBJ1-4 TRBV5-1 CASSPGHVTNEKLFF TGCGCCAGCAGCCCGGGACACGTTACTAATGAAAAACTGTTTTTT
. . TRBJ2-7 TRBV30 CAWNIRGNEQYF TGTGCCTGGAATATCAGGGGCAACGAGCAGTACTTC
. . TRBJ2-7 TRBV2 CASSERQSHEQYF TGTGCCAGCAGTGAAAGGCAGTCCCACGAGCAGTACTTC
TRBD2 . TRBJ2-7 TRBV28 CASRLAGGQREQYF TGTGCCAGCAGATTAGCGGGGGGCCAACGAGAGCAGTACTTC